These 28 T cell receptor beta chains share one sample of origin, sequenced in a study of shared clonotypes between healthy human individuals. This table comes from immunoSEQ multiplex PCR, and its TCRdb copy is limited to in-frame clones, with some not included. The table includes approximately 700,000 clones, roughly 73% detected once. The sequenced sample consisted of memory CD4+ T cells sorted from blood. The subset: CD45RA-negative fraction. Every receptor here comes from a woman in her twenties or thirties in good health.

This sequence joins TRBV28 and TRBJ1-5; weak D call: TRBD1 (6 bases). The CDR3 totals 15 residues. Deletions cut 6 bases from V and 1 base from J, with 13 bases between. CDR1 and CDR2 (germline): MDHEN, SYDVKM. CDR3 sequence (DNA): TGTGCCAGCAGCCTAGGGGGAATGAGCAATCAGCCCCAGCATTTT. The encoded protein is CASSLGGMSNQPQHF.

This clone was counted a single time. The gene calls are TRBV15 and TRBJ2-1; TRBD2 agrees at 15 bases. The CDR3 extends over 20 amino acids. Germline CDR1 is LNHNV and CDR2 is YYDKDF (reference sequence). J was trimmed by 0 bases and V by 5 bases; bases with no gene match: 11. CDR3 bases: TGTGCCACCAGCTATCCTCCGGGACTAGCGGGAGGATCCTCCTACAATGAGCAGTTCTTC. The encoded protein is CATSYPPGLAGGSSYNEQFF.

The chain recombines TRBV5-1 with TRBJ1-1, with a possible D match to TRBD1 (6 bases). V gave up 8 bases and J gave up 1 base, with 12 bases separating them. The CDR3 has 13 residues. Germline assignment: CDR1 SGHRS and CDR2 YFSETQ. CDR3 loop: CASSGTKNTEAFF. CDR3 coding DNA: TGCGCCAGTTCCGGGACAAAGAACACTGAAGCTTTCTTT.

This clone was recorded at least ten times. The same CDR3 can be traced to other DNA sequences in this sample. The V gene is TRBV7-2, the J gene TRBJ2-7; no reliable D call. The CDR3 sequence is 14 residues long. CDR1 and CDR2 (germline): SGHTA, FQGNSA. V was trimmed by 2 bases and J by 0 bases, leaving 8 bases between them. The CDR3 spells CASSLTRPSYEQYF. The CDR3 nucleotides are TGTGCCAGCAGCTTAACCCGGCCCTCCTACGAGCAGTACTTC.

The CDR3 reads CASTAETYNEQFF. The CDR3 DNA reads TGTGCCAGCACGGCCGAGACCTACAATGAGCAGTTCTTC. This chain connects TRBV2 to TRBJ2-1; D unresolved. Germline assignment: CDR1 SNHLY and CDR2 FYNNEI. CDR3 length equals 13 residues. V dropped 7 bases and J dropped 2 bases, with 9 bases sitting between them.

The chain employs TRBV5-1 and TRBJ2-7, with 8 nucleotides matching TRBD1. With 3 bases clipped from V and 4 bases from J, the junction kept 3 bases outside the gene matches. This CDR3 comprises 13 residues. The germline V gene encodes CDR1 SGHRS and CDR2 YFSETQ. The CDR3, as DNA: TGCGCCAGCAGCTGGACAGGGTCTTACGAGCAGTACTTC. It translates to CASSWTGSYEQYF.

The V call is TRBV9, the J call TRBJ2-7; TRBD2 matches 8 bases. The V segment lost 3 bases and the J segment 2 bases; nucleotides outside the gene matches: 4. CDR3 length: 14 residues. Germline assignment: CDR1 SGDLS and CDR2 YYNGEE. This chain's CDR3 is CASSEGSGAYEQYF. The DNA for the CDR3 is TGTGCCAGCAGCGAGGGTAGCGGGGCCTACGAGCAGTACTTC.

This chain links TRBV28 with TRBJ1-4; D is uncertain. The CDR3 runs 11 residues. CDR1 is MDHEN and CDR2 is SYDVKM in the germline V gene. V was shortened by 5 bases and J by 10 bases, with 8 bases between the two germline ends. The DNA for the CDR3 is TGTGCCAGCAGTGCGTTCGGAAAACTGTTTTTT. It codes for CASSAFGKLFF. Drawing the rest from reference TRBV28 and TRBJ1-4, the complete variable domain is DVKVTQSSRYLVKRTGEKVFLECVQDMDHENMFWYRQDPGLGLRLIYFSYDVKMKEKGDIPEGYSVSREKKERFSLILESASTNQTSMYLCASSAFGKLFFGSGTQLSVL.

The chain recombines TRBV28 with TRBJ1-1; 7 bases match TRBD1. The germline CDR1 and CDR2 sequences are MDHEN and SYDVKM. The CDR3 length is 12 residues. The J segment lost 5 bases and the V segment lost 6 bases, leaving 3 bases of the junction unmatched. CDR3: CASRTGVTEAFF. The CDR3 nucleotides are TGTGCCAGCAGAACAGGGGTAACTGAAGCTTTCTTT.

The chain joins TRBV5-1 to TRBJ2-1, with TRBD1 matching over 9 bases. The length of the CDR3 is 19 residues. The junction had 15 bases not matched to a gene; V was cut back by 4 bases and J by 1 base. The germline CDR1 and CDR2 sequences are SGHRS and YFSETQ. CDR3 protein: CASSNGGGQGLISYNEQFF. The DNA of the CDR3 is TGCGCCAGCAGCAACGGAGGGGGACAGGGCCTAATTTCCTACAATGAGCAGTTCTTC. Combining the CDR3 with reference TRBV5-1 and TRBJ2-1 gives the whole variable domain KAGVTQTPRYLIKTRGQQVTLSCSPISGHRSVSWYQQTPGQGLQFLFEYFSETQRNKGNFPGRFSGRQFSNSRSEMNVSTLELGDSALYLCASSNGGGQGLISYNEQFFGPGTRLTVL.

CDR3 sequence (DNA): TGTGCCAGCAGCCTCAGGGGACTAGAGTCGACAGATACGCAGTATTTT. Translation: CASSLRGLESTDTQYF. This chain connects TRBV5-4 to TRBJ2-3, with TRBD2 matching 8 bases. The length of the CDR3 is 16 residues. Germline CDR1 and CDR2: SGHNT and YYREEE (reference sequence). Trimming removed 4 bases from V and 3 bases from J; junction bases left unmatched: 10.

This clone was seen a few times. The chain joins TRBV2 to TRBJ2-2; D ambiguous. Trimming took off 5 bases at V and 5 bases at J, with 15 bases between the two ends. Germline CDR1 reads SNHLY; CDR2 reads FYNNEI. The CDR3 sequence is 15 residues long. In DNA, the CDR3 is TGTGCCAGCAGTCCAAGGGAAGTAAGGACCGGGGAGCTGTTTTTT. This translates into CASSPREVRTGELFF. The full variable domain, with the rest looked up from reference TRBV2 and TRBJ2-2, is EPEVTQTPSHQVTQMGQEVILRCVPISNHLYFYWYRQILGQKVEFLVSFYNNEISEKSEIFDDQFSVERPDGSNFTLKIRSTKLEDSAMYFCASSPREVRTGELFFGEGSRLTVL.

The chain has TRBV28 and TRBJ1-1; the match to TRBD1 covers 8 bases. Trimming took 4 bases from V and 5 from J; bases not matched to a gene: 0. CDR1 MDHEN and CDR2 SYDVKM come from the germline V gene. The length of the CDR3 is 12 residues. For the CDR3, the DNA is TGTGCCAGCAGTTACAGGGGGACTGAAGCTTTCTTT. Protein product: CASSYRGTEAFF.

This clone was seen a handful of times. V usage is TRBV7-6 and J usage is TRBJ2-5, with TRBD1 identical over 12 bases. The CDR3 is made up of 15 amino acids. Trimming removed 5 bases from V and 3 bases from J; junction bases left unmatched: 4. Germline CDR1 SGHVS, CDR2 FNYEAQ. CDR3 protein: CASSRGQGAEETQYF. In DNA, the CDR3 is TGTGCCAGCAGCCGGGGACAGGGGGCGGAAGAGACCCAGTACTTC.

This chain links TRBV19 with TRBJ1-5; 7 bases are a match to TRBD1. Germline V lookup: CDR1 LNHDA, CDR2 SQIVND (reference sequence). V lost 6 bases, J lost 0 bases, and 17 bases stayed unmatched. The CDR3 loop spans 19 amino acids. The CDR3 reads CASRLTLRDSFYSNQPQHF. CDR3 coding DNA: TGTGCCAGTAGGCTAACTCTCCGGGACAGCTTTTATAGCAATCAGCCCCAGCATTTT.

The rearrangement uses TRBV19 and TRBJ1-1; D uncertain. Germline-derived CDR1 and CDR2 are LNHDA and SQIVND (reference sequence). CDR3 length equals 13 residues. V lost 9 bases, J lost 3 bases, and 14 bases lay in between. The CDR3 region is CASQDGYYTEAFF. Written as DNA, the CDR3 is TGTGCCAGCCAAGACGGGTACTACACTGAAGCTTTCTTT.

This clone was observed a few times. The chain carries TRBV18 and TRBJ2-3, with 9 bases fitting TRBD1. The CDR3 loop spans 17 amino acids. The germline gives CDR1 KGHSH, CDR2 LQKENI. Trimming took 6 bases from V and 3 from J; bases not matched to a gene: 13. The CDR3 nucleotides are TGTGCCAGCTCCCAAGGAATCACAGGGGGCGCGACAGATACGCAGTATTTT. Protein product: CASSQGITGGATDTQYF.

This clone was seen just once. CDR3 nucleotide sequence: TGTGCCAGCAGCCCCACGGGGCGCGAGCAGTACTTC. Protein: CASSPTGREQYF. The chain employs TRBV11-2 and TRBJ2-7; D may match TRBD1 or TRBD2 (5 bases each). Germline CDR1 and CDR2: SGHAT and FQNNGV. The CDR3 is made up of 12 amino acids. Trimming pared 5 bases from V and 6 bases from J, leaving 11 bases between.

This chain joins TRBV28 and TRBJ1-5, with D possibly TRBD1 on 5 matching bases. Trimming shortened V by 7 bases and J by 4 bases, and 17 bases separated the two germline ends. Germline V gives CDR1 MDHEN, CDR2 SYDVKM. The CDR3 loop spans 15 amino acids. This CDR3 is CASNRFASGNQPQHF. The CDR3, as DNA: TGTGCCAGCAACAGGTTCGCCTCAGGGAATCAGCCCCAGCATTTT.

Many counts were recorded for this clone. The chain joins TRBV28 to TRBJ2-2, with D possibly being TRBD2 (5 bases). The CDR3 has 15 amino acids. V was trimmed by 6 bases and J by 1 base, leaving 12 bases between them. The V gene's germline CDR1 is MDHEN and CDR2 SYDVKM. This CDR3 reads CASSARRENTGELFF. The CDR3 DNA sequence: TGTGCCAGCAGCGCTCGACGGGAGAACACCGGGGAGCTGTTTTTT. The full variable domain, rest sourced from reference TRBV28 and TRBJ2-2, is DVKVTQSSRYLVKRTGEKVFLECVQDMDHENMFWYRQDPGLGLRLIYFSYDVKMKEKGDIPEGYSVSREKKERFSLILESASTNQTSMYLCASSARRENTGELFFGEGSRLTVL.

The chain uses TRBV18 and TRBJ2-3, with 7 bases identical to TRBD2. CDR3 length: 15 residues. The germline V gene has CDR1 KGHSH and CDR2 LQKENI. Losses at the gene ends were 8 bases for V and 5 bases for J; bases not matched to a gene: 13. The CDR3 loop reads CASGSSGERRDTQYF. The CDR3 DNA sequence: TGTGCCAGCGGCTCAAGCGGGGAGCGCAGAGATACGCAGTATTTT.

The chain couples TRBV28 to TRBJ2-1; D is perhaps TRBD2 (6 bases). Trimming pared 6 bases from V and 0 bases from J, leaving 9 bases between. The CDR3 runs to 14 residues. Germline CDR1 MDHEN, CDR2 SYDVKM. CDR3 sequence: CASSSGGSYNEQFF. In DNA, the CDR3 is TGTGCCAGCAGCTCCGGGGGCTCCTACAATGAGCAGTTCTTC.

V gene TRBV5-6 combines with J gene TRBJ2-7; TRBD2 is a possible D gene (5 bases). Germline CDR1 is SGHDT and CDR2 is YYEEEE. Deletions cut 0 bases from V and 4 bases from J, with 14 bases between. There are 15 residues in the CDR3. Written as DNA, the CDR3 is TGTGCCAGCAGCTTGGCTCTGGGGAGTAGGTACGAGCAGTACTTC. It codes for CASSLALGSRYEQYF.

The V and J genes are TRBV4-1 and TRBJ2-1, with TRBD2 identical over 7 bases. V trimming: 2 bases; J trimming: 2 bases; junction bases outside the gene matches: 6. Germline loops: CDR1 MGHRA, CDR2 YSYEKL. This CDR3 is built from 16 residues. The CDR3 loop reads CASSQQLAIPYNEQFF. The DNA for the CDR3 is TGCGCCAGCAGCCAACAACTAGCGATCCCCTACAATGAGCAGTTCTTC.

This sequence joins TRBV28 and TRBJ2-7, with 7 bases matching TRBD1. The CDR3 has 13 amino acids. The J segment lost 2 bases and the V segment lost 10 bases, leaving 8 bases of the junction unmatched. Germline V gene sequence: CDR1 MDHEN, CDR2 SYDVKM. This chain's CDR3 is CATIRDSPYEQYF. The CDR3 nucleotides are TGTGCCACAATCCGGGACAGCCCCTACGAGCAGTACTTC.

V usage is TRBV10-1 and J usage is TRBJ2-5; D perhaps matches TRBD2 (6 bases). The germline V gene encodes CDR1 WNHNN and CDR2 SYGVQD (reference sequence). This CDR3 is 13 amino acids long. V was shortened by 3 bases and J by 3 bases, with 8 bases between the two germline ends. CDR3: CASSDASEETQYF. The CDR3 DNA follows: TGCGCCAGCAGTGATGCTAGCGAAGAGACCCAGTACTTC.

This chain links TRBV10-1 with TRBJ1-5; TRBD1 might be the D (5 bases). The CDR3 consists of 16 residues. The germline V gene encodes CDR1 WNHNN and CDR2 SYGVQD (reference sequence). V was clipped by 6 bases and J by 6 bases, with 21 bases between them. The CDR3 reads CASRTPGTWISQPQHF. CDR3 coding DNA: TGCGCCAGCAGGACTCCCGGGACCTGGATAAGTCAGCCCCAGCATTTT.

The gene calls are TRBV6-1 and TRBJ1-2, with TRBD1 matching 7 bases. CDR1 is MNHNS, CDR2 SASEGT, per germline. The CDR3 is 14 amino acids. V dropped 8 bases and J dropped 2; count of bases not matched to a gene: 8. The CDR3 region has the DNA TGTGCCAGCGTCCGACAGGGCCAAAACTATGGCTACACCTTC. Amino acid sequence: CASVRQGQNYGYTF.